This paragraph reports one TCR beta chain. Profiling relied on immunoSEQ multiplex PCR, and the TCRdb table lists in-frame clones only, not all of them. This sample has about 240,000 clones, with about 80% found just once. This sample stems from a study of Tregs in tolerant kidney transplant recipients. The sequenced sample consisted of CD4+ T cells from blood. The TCR comes from a human donor in good health.

Written as DNA, the CDR3 is TGCGCCAGCAGCCAACCCAGCGGGAGGGCCGACACCGGGGAGCTGTTTTTT. Its protein product is CASSQPSGRADTGELFF. This sequence joins TRBV4-1 and TRBJ2-2; 10 bases line up with TRBD2. Germline V gives CDR1 MGHRA, CDR2 YSYEKL. The ends lost 2 bases at V and 3 bases at J; junction bases unmatched: 6. The CDR3 runs 17 residues.